These 19 T cell receptor beta chains were sequenced from one sample in a study of identical twins. TCRdb called the 5' RACE reads again in MiXCR, with one record for every CDR3 protein. Of a few hundred thousand distinct CDR3 sequences detected, more than 9.5% appear once; the ten largest clones hold 4% to 5%. This sample was also put to use in a study of yellow fever vaccine responses in identical twins.

Specimen: memory (CD45RO+) T cells sorted from blood. These TCRs come from a woman between 18 and 29 years old in good health.

The sample holds a few counts of this clonotype. The chain carries TRBV7-2 and TRBJ2-5; D gene unclear. The CDR3 contains 13 residues. Deletions cut 3 bases from V and 3 bases from J, with 8 bases between. From germline, CDR1 is SGHTA and CDR2 FQGNSA. CDR3 nucleotides: TGTGCCAGCAGCTTTCAAGGGAAAGAGACCCAGTACTTC. Translating gives CASSFQGKETQYF.

This clonotype was recorded a few times. The chain is built from TRBV25-1 and TRBJ1-1; D unresolved. The V gene lost 3 bases and the J gene lost 2 bases, with 10 bases spanning the gap. The CDR3 is 14 residues long. Looked up from germline, CDR1 is MGHDK and CDR2 is SYGVNS. CDR3 amino acids: CASSDTTPNTEAFF. The CDR3 nucleotides are TGTGCCAGCAGTGACACCACCCCAAACACTGAAGCTTTCTTT.

This clonotype came up a few times. This chain uses TRBV11-2 with TRBJ1-1; D might be TRBD1 (5 bases). This CDR3 region has 14 residues. Germline lookup yields CDR1 SGHAT and CDR2 FQNNGV. V was clipped by 1 base and J by 4 bases, with 10 bases between them. In nucleotides, the CDR3 is TGTGCCAGCAGCTTAGCAGGGTTGGCCACTGAAGCTTTCTTT. This translates into CASSLAGLATEAFF. Full variable domain (remainder filled in from reference TRBV11-2 and TRBJ1-1): EAGVAQSPRYKIIEKRQSVAFWCNPISGHATLYWYQQILGQGPKLLIQFQNNGVVDDSQLPKDRFSAERLKGVDSTLKIQPAKLEDSAVYLCASSLAGLATEAFFGQGTRLTVV.

This clonotype has more than one count but fewer than ten. The V and J genes are TRBV11-1 and TRBJ2-1; TRBD1 aligns across 9 bases. The CDR3 extends over 14 amino acids. J lost 5 bases, V lost 5 bases, and 4 bases had no gene match. Germline V gene data show CDR1 as SGHAT and CDR2 as FQDESV (reference sequence). CDR3 sequence reads: CASSRDRVHNEQFF. The CDR3 region has the DNA TGTGCCAGCAGCCGGGACAGGGTCCACAATGAGCAGTTCTTC.

The chain uses TRBV2 and TRBJ2-3; 7 nucleotides align to TRBD2. J gave up 0 bases and V 10 bases, and 13 bases lay outside the gene matches. Germline V lookup: CDR1 SNHLY, CDR2 FYNNEI. The CDR3 spans 16 residues. CDR3 protein: CAMLVTERGSTDTQYF. CDR3 bases: TGTGCCATGCTAGTGACCGAGCGGGGAAGCACAGATACGCAGTATTTT.

This clonotype showed up just a few times. This chain joins TRBV6-2 or TRBV6-3 and TRBJ1-1; D uncertain. Trimming left V 7 bases short and J 0 bases short, with 12 bases between. Germline V gene lookup returns CDR1 MNHEY and CDR2 SVGEGT. There are 14 residues in the CDR3. The CDR3 loop reads CASTHRRVNTEAFF. DNA for the CDR3: TGTGCCAGCACCCATAGGCGGGTGAACACTGAAGCTTTCTTT.

The CDR3 sequence is CASSLAGSGPQHF. The CDR3 DNA is TGTGCCAGCAGCTTAGCAGGGTCGGGGCCCCAGCATTTT. The rearrangement uses TRBV7-2 and TRBJ1-5; D remains unclear. This CDR3 region has 13 residues. Deletions cut 0 bases from V and 9 bases from J, with 9 bases between. Germline CDR1 reads SGHTA; CDR2 reads FQGNSA.

The chain combines TRBV20-1 with TRBJ2-5; 7 nucleotides align to TRBD1. With 6 bases clipped from V and 2 bases from J, the junction kept 9 bases outside the gene matches. CDR1 and CDR2 (germline): DFQATT, SNEGSKA (reference sequence). The CDR3 totals 14 residues. CDR3 sequence reads: CSAGGGQQQETQYF. Here the CDR3 DNA reads TGCAGTGCAGGTGGGGGACAGCAGCAAGAGACCCAGTACTTC.

This clonotype was found a few times. This sequence joins TRBV18 and TRBJ2-2; the match to TRBD1 covers 8 bases. The V and J ends lost 6 bases and 6 bases, in that order; junction bases with no gene match: 6. The CDR3 runs 14 residues. The germline CDR1 and CDR2 sequences are KGHSH and LQKENI. The CDR3 region is CASSLDRGAGELFF. As DNA, the CDR3 is TGTGCCAGCTCCCTCGACAGGGGCGCCGGGGAGCTGTTTTTT.

This clonotype was found many times. The chain links TRBV11-2 to TRBJ2-3; D is unresolved. The germline V gene has CDR1 SGHAT and CDR2 FQNNGV. Trimming cost V 2 bases and J 2 bases, with 14 bases left between them. CDR3 length: 16 residues. The CDR3 coding sequence is TGTGCCAGCAGCTTAAGGTCACCCCCGATCACAGATACGCAGTATTTT. Amino acids: CASSLRSPPITDTQYF.

This clonotype was detected only a few times. This chain uses TRBV7-6 with TRBJ2-3, with D perhaps being TRBD1 or TRBD2 (5 bases each). Per the germline V gene, CDR1 is SGHVS and CDR2 is FNYEAQ. The CDR3 totals 15 residues. V was pared by 2 bases and J by 8 bases, with 17 bases between. The CDR3 here is CASSLIGGGTPTQYF. The DNA of the CDR3 is TGTGCCAGCAGCTTAATAGGTGGTGGGACCCCTACGCAGTATTTT.

The CDR3 sequence is CASSQDLGLGNQPQHF. CDR3 bases: TGCGCCAGCAGCCAAGACTTGGGATTAGGCAATCAGCCCCAGCATTTT. V is TRBV4-3 and J is TRBJ1-5, with D uncertain. The germline V gene encodes CDR1 LGHNA and CDR2 YSLEER. This CDR3 contains 16 residues. Trimming removed 0 bases from V and 2 bases from J, with 11 bases in between.

This clonotype was seen at least ten times. The gene calls are TRBV5-4 and TRBJ2-7; the D gene is possibly TRBD2 (5 bases). Looked up from germline, CDR1 is SGHNT and CDR2 is YYREEE (reference sequence). CDR3 length: 15 residues. Trimming shortened V by 2 bases and J by 0 bases, and 12 bases separated the two germline ends. The CDR3 region has the DNA TGTGCCAGCAGCTTATCGGGGATCAGCTCCTACGAGCAGTACTTC. Its protein product is CASSLSGISSYEQYF.

This clonotype was seen ten or more times. The rearrangement uses TRBV12-3 or TRBV12-4 and TRBJ2-2, with 12 bases aligning to TRBD2. The CDR3 covers 15 residues. The V and J ends lost 6 bases and 4 bases, in that order; junction bases with no gene match: 3. CDR3 bases: TGTGCCAGCAGACTAGCGGGAGGCCTCACCGGGGAGCTGTTTTTT. Translating it yields CASRLAGGLTGELFF.

This clonotype was detected a few times. The chain is built from TRBV5-1 and TRBJ2-5; 7 bases line up with TRBD1. The CDR3 loop spans 14 amino acids. Germline trimming cut 4 bases from V and 1 base from J; bases unmatched to any gene: 4. CDR1 and CDR2 (germline): SGHRS, YFSETQ. CDR3 loop: CASSPGQFQETQYF. As DNA, the CDR3 is TGCGCCAGCAGCCCGGGACAGTTCCAAGAGACCCAGTACTTC.

This clonotype has ten or more counts. The rearrangement links TRBV18 to TRBJ1-2; D is unresolved. V shed 0 bases and J shed 4 bases, with 9 bases lying between them. Germline loops: CDR1 KGHSH, CDR2 LQKENI. The CDR3 totals 14 residues. Written as DNA, the CDR3 is TGTGCCAGCTCACCACCGGTCATTTCCTATGGCTACACCTTC. It translates to CASSPPVISYGYTF.

This clonotype was seen at least ten times. The chain joins TRBV5-1 to TRBJ2-3; 10 positions match TRBD1. In germline, CDR1 is SGHRS, CDR2 YFSETQ. The CDR3 has 16 amino acids. V shed 4 bases and J 3 bases; nucleotides not matched to a gene: 8. The CDR3 nucleotides are TGCGCCAGCAGCCCCCAGACAGGGGGCCGTACAGATACGCAGTATTTT. Its protein product is CASSPQTGGRTDTQYF.

The genes are TRBV7-2 and TRBJ2-2; D is possibly TRBD1 (6 bases). The CDR3 loop spans 15 amino acids. The V end lost 5 bases, the J end lost 0 bases, and 10 bases lay between the germline ends. Per germline, CDR1 SGHTA and CDR2 FQGNSA. Here the CDR3 reads CASSTDRANTGELFF. The CDR3 DNA reads as TGTGCCAGCAGCACGGACAGAGCGAACACCGGGGAGCTGTTTTTT.

This chain links TRBV20-1 with TRBJ2-2; D is possibly TRBD1 or TRBD2 (6 bases each). This CDR3 contains 15 residues. Germline V gene sequence: CDR1 DFQATT, CDR2 SNEGSKA (reference sequence). Trimming stripped 0 bases from V and 3 bases from J, with 11 bases between. CDR3 in amino acids: CSARDTGAYTGELFF. CDR3 nucleotides: TGCAGTGCTAGAGACACGGGGGCCTACACCGGGGAGCTGTTTTTT.